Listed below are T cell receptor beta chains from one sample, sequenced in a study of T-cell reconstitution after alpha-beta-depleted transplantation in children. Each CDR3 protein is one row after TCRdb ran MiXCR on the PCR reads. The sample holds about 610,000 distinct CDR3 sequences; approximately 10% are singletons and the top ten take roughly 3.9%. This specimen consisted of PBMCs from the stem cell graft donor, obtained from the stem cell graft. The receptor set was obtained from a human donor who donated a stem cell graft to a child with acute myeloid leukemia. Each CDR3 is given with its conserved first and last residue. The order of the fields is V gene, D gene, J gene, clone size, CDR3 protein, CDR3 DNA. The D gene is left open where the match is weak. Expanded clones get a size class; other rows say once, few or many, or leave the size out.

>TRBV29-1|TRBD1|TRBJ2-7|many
CSVRTGGINEQYF
TGCAGCGTTAGGACAGGGGGCATCAACGAGCAGTACTTC
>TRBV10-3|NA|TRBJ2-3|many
CAISEGQRGTDTQYF
TGTGCCATCAGTGAGGGCCAAAGAGGCACAGATACGCAGTATTTT
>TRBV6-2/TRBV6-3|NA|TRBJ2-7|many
CASSYPRQGFSYEQYF
TGTGCCAGCAGTTACCCACGGCAGGGCTTTTCCTACGAGCAGTACTTC
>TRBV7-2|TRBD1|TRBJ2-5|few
CASSPRTGIQETQYF
TGTGCCAGCAGCCCTCGGACAGGGATCCAAGAGACCCAGTACTTC
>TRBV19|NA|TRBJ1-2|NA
CASRRLGTRKNYGYTF
TGTGCCAGTAGGCGACTAGGGACCAGAAAGAACTATGGCTACACCTTC
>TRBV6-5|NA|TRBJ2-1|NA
CASSYSRWVYNEQFF
TGTGCCAGCAGTTACTCTCGGTGGGTTTACAATGAGCAGTTCTTC
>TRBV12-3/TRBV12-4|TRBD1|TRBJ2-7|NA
CASSLDRGGEQYF
TGTGCCAGCAGTTTAGACAGGGGCGGCGAGCAGTACTTC
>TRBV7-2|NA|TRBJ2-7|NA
CASSSNRDSYEQYF
TGTGCCAGCAGCTCCAACAGGGACTCCTACGAGCAGTACTTC
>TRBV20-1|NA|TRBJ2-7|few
CSASPIRGARDEQYF
TGCAGTGCTTCCCCCATCCGGGGGGCGCGGGACGAGCAGTACTTC
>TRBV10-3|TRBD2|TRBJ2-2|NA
CAIGGRAGDGELFF
TGTGCCATCGGAGGGAGGGCAGGCGACGGGGAGCTGTTTTTT
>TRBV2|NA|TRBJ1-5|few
CASSHQESYSNQPQHF
TGTGCCAGCAGCCACCAGGAGTCCTATAGCAATCAGCCCCAGCATTTT
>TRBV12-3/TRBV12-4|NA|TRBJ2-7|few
CASGELEEQYF
TGTGCCAGCGGGGAGTTGGAGGAGCAGTACTTC
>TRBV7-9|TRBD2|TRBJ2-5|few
CASSRIAGGGETQYF
TGTGCCAGCAGCCGGATAGCGGGAGGGGGAGAGACCCAGTACTTC
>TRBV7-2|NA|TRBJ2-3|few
CASSRVRSTDTQYF
TGTGCCAGCAGCAGAGTCCGGTCCACAGATACGCAGTATTTT
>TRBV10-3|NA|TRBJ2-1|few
CAISGAITDNEQFF
TGTGCCATCAGTGGGGCGATAACAGACAATGAGCAGTTCTTC
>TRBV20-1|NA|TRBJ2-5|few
CSARDADLGPETQYF
TGCAGTGCTAGAGATGCGGACTTGGGGCCGGAGACCCAGTACTTC
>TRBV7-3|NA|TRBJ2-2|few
CASSSRRRGAGELFF
TGTGCCAGCAGCTCCCGTAGAAGAGGGGCCGGGGAGCTGTTTTTT
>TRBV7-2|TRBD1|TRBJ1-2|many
CASNFGQGYGYTF
TGTGCCAGCAATTTCGGACAGGGCTATGGCTACACCTTC
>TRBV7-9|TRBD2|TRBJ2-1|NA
CAGTELADLYNEQFF
TGTGCCGGCACCGAACTAGCGGACCTCTACAATGAGCAGTTCTTC
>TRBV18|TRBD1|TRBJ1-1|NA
CASSPDRRNTEAFF
TGTGCCAGCTCACCGGACAGGAGGAACACTGAAGCTTTCTTT
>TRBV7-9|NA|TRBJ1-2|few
CASSLGSLREGGYTF
TGTGCCAGCAGCTTGGGTTCACTCCGGGAAGGTGGCTACACCTTC
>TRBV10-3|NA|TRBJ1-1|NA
CAIGSNTEAFF
TGTGCCATCGGATCGAACACTGAAGCTTTCTTT
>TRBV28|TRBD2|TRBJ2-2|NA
CASRMKRENTGELFF
TGTGCCAGCAGAATGAAGCGGGAGAACACCGGGGAGCTGTTTTTT
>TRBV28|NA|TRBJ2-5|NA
CASQGGFETQYF
TGTGCCAGCCAGGGGGGTTTCGAGACCCAGTACTTC
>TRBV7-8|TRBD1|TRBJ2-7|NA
CATTRGQGYYEQYF
TGTGCAACCACCAGGGGACAGGGGTACTACGAGCAGTACTTC
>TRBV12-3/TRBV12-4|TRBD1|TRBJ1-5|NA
CASSGQGYNQPQHF
TGTGCCAGCAGTGGACAGGGGTACAATCAGCCCCAGCATTTT
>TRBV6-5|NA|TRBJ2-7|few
CASSYSGTKPEQYF
TGTGCCAGCAGTTACTCGGGGACAAAGCCCGAGCAGTACTTC